There are a few counts of the clone carrying this T cell receptor (beta chain). Its specificity is unknown. Trimming cost V 4 bases and J 1 base, with 11 bases left between them. This CDR3 has 15 amino acids. Per germline, CDR1 MNHNS and CDR2 SASEGT. TCRdb's table, derived via immunoSEQ multiplex PCR, lists solely in-frame clones and lacks some. The sample records over 70,000 clones, about four fifths being singletons. This specimen comes from a study of glioma-infiltrating T cells after dendritic cell vaccination. Broader study findings: Longer survival after dendritic cell vaccination followed higher pretreatment TIL content.

The source of this sequence is a human donor with glioblastoma. The chain uses TRBV6-1 and TRBJ1-3, with TRBD1 as a possible D gene (5 bases). Material: blood, obtained before dendritic cell vaccination. The chain's CDR3 is CASSAQEKSGNTIYF. The CDR3 DNA is TGTGCCAGCAGTGCACAGGAAAAATCTGGAAACACCATATATTTT.